Sequencing of this T cell receptor beta chain was carried out in a study of blood T cell repertoires in COVID-19. Study information: Acute and convalescent COVID-19 specimens originated in the United States, Italy and Spain.

Clones were read by immunoSEQ multiplex PCR, and TCRdb kept only the in-frame ones, dropping some. This table holds more than 250,000 clones, around 85% found once. V gave up 2 bases and J gave up 0 bases; unmatched junction bases: 6. The CDR3 runs 16 residues. Germline CDR1 MDHEN, CDR2 SYDVKM. The sequenced sample was peripheral blood. The TCR sequence derives from a woman in her thirties who had recovered from COVID-19. The genes are TRBV28 and TRBJ2-7; 8 positions match TRBD2. The CDR3 loop is CASSLLSGTSSYEQYF. CDR3 bases: TGTGCCAGCAGTTTACTCAGTGGGACTAGCTCCTACGAGCAGTACTTC.